What follows are 23 T cell receptor beta chains derived from one specimen sequenced in a study of blood T cell repertoires in COVID-19. TCRdb's copy holds only in-frame clones and misses some; the assay was immunoSEQ multiplex PCR. Of fewer than 150,000 clones in the sample, less than 90% were seen once. The sample was PBMCs or T cells enriched from blood (not recorded which). The source of these receptors is a man aged 25-45 years who had recovered from COVID-19.

This clone has only one observation. The chain couples TRBV5-4 to TRBJ2-5; the match to TRBD1 covers 7 bases. This CDR3 region has 15 residues. The germline CDR1 and CDR2 sequences are SGHNT and YYREEE (reference sequence). The ends lost 4 bases at V and 2 bases at J; junction bases unmatched: 8. CDR3 region: CASSPGQLLQETQYF. The CDR3 nucleotides are TGTGCCAGCAGCCCGGGACAGCTATTACAAGAGACCCAGTACTTC.

The rearrangement joins TRBV9 to TRBJ1-3; D ambiguous. The CDR3 runs 16 residues. CDR1 is SGDLS and CDR2 is YYNGEE in the germline V gene. The V and J ends lost 0 bases and 4 bases respectively, with 14 bases between them. CDR3 region: CASSVDHGSGGNTIYF. In nucleotides, the CDR3 is TGTGCCAGCAGCGTAGATCATGGGTCGGGGGGAAACACCATATATTTT. Based on the CDR3 plus reference TRBV9 and TRBJ1-3, the full variable domain is DSGVTQTPKHLITATGQRVTLRCSPRSGDLSVYWYQQSLDQGLQFLIQYYNGEERAKGNILERFSAQQFPDLHSELNLSSLELGDSALYFCASSVDHGSGGNTIYFGEGSWLTVV.

This clone turned up a few times. The J gene is TRBJ1-2, the V gene TRBV19; tentatively, D is TRBD1 (5 bases). Germline V gives CDR1 LNHDA, CDR2 SQIVND (reference sequence). V was trimmed by 6 bases and J by 6 bases, leaving 17 bases between them. CDR3 length: 14 amino acids. CDR3 bases: TGTGCCAGTAGGGGCAGGGCTAAAGTTGATGGCTACACCTTC. Translating it yields CASRGRAKVDGYTF.

This chain joins TRBV12-3 or TRBV12-4 and TRBJ2-1, with D possibly TRBD2 on 5 matching bases. The CDR3 consists of 12 residues. Trimming pared 6 bases from V and 7 bases from J, leaving 10 bases between. The CDR3 reads CASSLSENEQFF. Written as DNA, the CDR3 is TGTGCCAGCAGCCTTAGCGAAAATGAGCAGTTCTTC.

The chain joins TRBV9 to TRBJ1-1; unclear D gene. This CDR3 is 13 amino acids long. CDR1 and CDR2 (germline): SGDLS, YYNGEE. With 1 base removed from V and 7 bases from J, the gap between germline ends came to 11 bases. The CDR3 nucleotides read TGTGCCAGCAGCGTATCATTAGCAGATGAAGCTTTCTTT. Translation gives CASSVSLADEAFF.

This clone was recorded once. The chain uses TRBV5-4 and TRBJ2-7; TRBD2 agrees at 12 bases. The CDR3 consists of 15 residues. CDR1 is SGHNT, CDR2 YYREEE, per germline (reference sequence). The V segment lost 4 bases and the J segment 6 bases; nucleotides outside the gene matches: 8. This CDR3 reads CASSPTSGRSVEQYF. The DNA of the CDR3 is TGTGCCAGCAGCCCTACTAGCGGGAGGAGCGTCGAGCAGTACTTC.

The chain couples TRBV5-1 to TRBJ2-2; D possibly corresponds to TRBD1 (5 bases). Germline V lookup: CDR1 SGHRS, CDR2 YFSETQ. The CDR3 has 13 residues. With 4 bases removed from V and 2 bases from J, the gap between germline ends came to 6 bases. The CDR3 loop reads CASSTGNTGELFF. CDR3 in DNA: TGCGCCAGCAGCACAGGAAACACCGGGGAGCTGTTTTTT.

The CDR3 is CASSEPLGSGSINEQFF. Written as DNA, the CDR3 is TGTGCCAGCAGTGAGCCCTTGGGGAGCGGGAGTATCAATGAGCAGTTCTTC. The chain joins TRBV25-1 to TRBJ2-1, with TRBD2 identical over 8 bases. Trimming removed 3 bases from V and 6 bases from J; junction bases left unmatched: 13. The CDR3 is made up of 17 amino acids. CDR1 and CDR2 (germline): MGHDK, SYGVNS.

The chain combines TRBV2 with TRBJ1-2; no clear D. The CDR3 is 10 residues long. Germline-derived CDR1 and CDR2 are SNHLY and FYNNEI. V was clipped by 6 bases and J by 7 bases, with 6 bases between them. CDR3 residues: CASREFGYTF. CDR3 bases: TGTGCCAGCAGGGAGTTTGGCTACACCTTC.

A few counts support this clone. This chain connects TRBV28 to TRBJ1-5, with D uncertain. Germline V gene sequence: CDR1 MDHEN, CDR2 SYDVKM. The CDR3 totals 12 residues. Trimming took 9 bases from V and 4 from J, leaving 10 bases between them. The CDR3 DNA follows: TGTGCCAGTGGACTATGGAATCAGCCCCAGCATTTT. This codes for CASGLWNQPQHF.

The chain joins TRBV29-1 to TRBJ2-6; unclear D gene. Trimming cost V 4 bases and J 0 bases, with 10 bases left between them. Germline V gives CDR1 SQVTM, CDR2 ANQGSEA. The CDR3 length is 15 residues. The CDR3 DNA reads TGCAGCGTTGCACTCGACACCTCTGGGGCCAACGTCCTGACTTTC. This codes for CSVALDTSGANVLTF.

This chain links TRBV2 with TRBJ1-1; D possibly corresponds to TRBD1 (6 bases). V was shortened by 6 bases and J by 7 bases, with 15 bases between the two germline ends. Per germline, CDR1 SNHLY and CDR2 FYNNEI. There are 13 residues in the CDR3. CDR3 region: CASRNNREGEAFF. The DNA of the CDR3 is TGTGCCAGCAGAAATAACAGGGAAGGTGAAGCTTTCTTT. The full variable domain, rest sourced from reference TRBV2 and TRBJ1-1, is EPEVTQTPSHQVTQMGQEVILRCVPISNHLYFYWYRQILGQKVEFLVSFYNNEISEKSEIFDDQFSVERPDGSNFTLKIRSTKLEDSAMYFCASRNNREGEAFFGQGTRLTVV.

The table lists this clone with a count of one. This chain links TRBV5-1 with TRBJ1-2, with TRBD1 matching 9 bases. Germline trimming cut 0 bases from V and 8 bases from J; bases unmatched to any gene: 2. Germline V lookup: CDR1 SGHRS, CDR2 YFSETQ. The length of the CDR3 is 13 residues. CDR3 amino acids: CASSLVDRGGYTF. The CDR3 DNA is TGCGCCAGCAGCTTGGTGGACAGGGGAGGCTACACCTTC.

This clone is a singleton in its sample. Different DNA sequences within this sample yield the same CDR3. This chain joins TRBV6-5 and TRBJ2-2; weak D call: TRBD2 (5 bases). This CDR3 has 15 residues. Germline-derived CDR1 and CDR2 are MNHEY and SVGAGI. The V end lost 4 bases, the J end lost 0 bases, and 9 bases lay between the germline ends. The CDR3 region has the DNA TGTGCCAGCAGTTTAGCGACGGCGAACACCGGGGAGCTGTTTTTT. Translated: CASSLATANTGELFF.

J is TRBJ2-3 and V is TRBV5-4; D perhaps matches TRBD2 (6 bases). The CDR3 is 12 residues long. Germline-derived CDR1 and CDR2 are SGHNT and YYREEE (reference sequence). The CDR3 sequence: CALGRNTDTQYF. CDR3 nucleotides: TGTGCTTTAGGGAGGAACACAGATACGCAGTATTTT. Complete variable domain (other parts from reference TRBV5-4 and TRBJ2-3): ETGVTQSPTHLIKTRGQQVTLRCSSQSGHNTVSWYQQALGQGPQFIFQYYREEENGRGNFPPRFSGLQFPNYSSELNVNALELDDSALYLCALGRNTDTQYFGPGTRLTVL.

This sequence joins TRBV6-5 and TRBJ1-1; no firm D call. CDR1 and CDR2 (germline): MNHEY, SVGAGI. The CDR3 loop spans 14 amino acids. The V gene lost 5 bases and the J gene lost 4 bases, with 14 bases spanning the gap. CDR3 bases: TGTGCCAGCAGTAGATACCGCGAGGGCACTGAAGCTTTCTTT. As protein: CASSRYREGTEAFF.

This clone was recorded many times. The chain uses TRBV30 and TRBJ1-6, with a tentative D call TRBD1 (5 bases). Trimming took off 5 bases at V and 14 bases at J, with 25 bases between the two ends. This CDR3 comprises 15 residues. Germline V CDR1 and CDR2: GTSNPN, SVGIG (reference sequence). DNA of the CDR3: TGTGCCTGGGCCGGGCGGGGCGGAATCCAATCGGCCCTCCACTTT. Protein sequence: CAWAGRGGIQSALHF.

This chain uses TRBV19 with TRBJ1-5; TRBD1 aligns across 7 bases. The trim removed 8 bases at V and 9 bases at J, leaving 10 bases unmatched. CDR1 is LNHDA and CDR2 is SQIVND in the germline V gene (reference sequence). CDR3 length: 13 amino acids. The CDR3: CASRGGPAGPQHF. The CDR3 region has the DNA TGTGCCAGTCGAGGGGGCCCAGCAGGGCCCCAGCATTTT.

The chain links TRBV3-1 (or the pseudogene TRBV3-2) to TRBJ1-2; TRBD1 matches at 9 bases. This CDR3 comprises 16 residues. V lost 3 bases to trimming and J lost 14 bases; unmatched junction nucleotides: 19. The V gene's germline CDR1 is LGHDT and CDR2 YNNKEL (reference sequence). The chain's CDR3 is CASSHATAGTGSLRTF. As DNA, the CDR3 is TGTGCCAGCAGCCACGCAACTGCCGGGACAGGGTCCCTAAGAACCTTC.

This rearrangement joins TRBV29-1 to TRBJ2-7, with TRBD1 matching over 11 bases. Germline CDR1 and CDR2: SQVTM and ANQGSEA. The CDR3 runs 13 residues. The V segment lost 3 bases and the J segment 3 bases; nucleotides outside the gene matches: 1. The CDR3 region has the DNA TGCAGCGTTGATGGGACAGGGGGCTACGAGCAGTACTTC. Protein sequence: CSVDGTGGYEQYF.

The rearrangement joins TRBV3-1 (or the pseudogene TRBV3-2) to TRBJ2-4; TRBD1 matches at 8 bases. Germline CDR1 is LGHDT and CDR2 is YNNKEL (reference sequence). This CDR3 has 14 amino acids. Losses at the gene ends were 5 bases for V and 7 bases for J; bases not matched to a gene: 7. CDR3: CASSATGGSNIQYF. In nucleotides, the CDR3 is TGTGCCAGCAGCGCTACAGGGGGTTCGAACATTCAGTACTTC.

This clone was detected a few times. The V call is TRBV5-4, the J call TRBJ2-3; D not resolved. Germline CDR1 reads SGHNT; CDR2 reads YYREEE (reference sequence). V shed 2 bases and J shed 11 bases, with 9 bases lying between them. CDR3 length: 11 residues. Here the CDR3 DNA reads TGTGCCAGCAGCTTTGGAGCTTTGCAGTATTTT. Its protein product is CASSFGALQYF.

The gene calls are TRBV5-1 and TRBJ1-1; D is possibly TRBD1 (5 bases). Deletions cut 0 bases from V and 5 bases from J, with 8 bases between. Per germline, CDR1 SGHRS and CDR2 YFSETQ. CDR3 length: 13 amino acids. CDR3 amino acids: CASSLEGFTEAFF. CDR3 DNA sequence: TGCGCCAGCAGCTTGGAGGGGTTTACTGAAGCTTTCTTT. The full variable domain, with the rest looked up from reference TRBV5-1 and TRBJ1-1, is KAGVTQTPRYLIKTRGQQVTLSCSPISGHRSVSWYQQTPGQGLQFLFEYFSETQRNKGNFPGRFSGRQFSNSRSEMNVSTLELGDSALYLCASSLEGFTEAFFGQGTRLTVV.